These T cell receptor beta chains were read from a single sample in a study of blood T cell repertoires in COVID-19. Libraries were prepared by immunoSEQ multiplex PCR; TCRdb keeps only in-frame clonotypes and omits some of them. The table includes about 60,000 clones, roughly 88% detected once. The sequenced material came from peripheral blood. These receptors were collected from a human donor in a cohort sampled during active COVID-19. The CDR3 runs from the conserved cysteine through the conserved F or W. Fields, in order: clone size, D gene, J gene, V gene, CDR3 protein, CDR3 DNA. A D gene is named only where the DNA matches it firmly. Clone size is not always given. Where it is, it says once, few, many or a class for expanded clones.

NA | NA | TRBJ2-7 | TRBV28 | CASRIGRPPYEQYF | TGTGCCAGCAGGATCGGGAGACCCCCGTACGAGCAGTACTTC
NA | TRBD1 | TRBJ2-7 | TRBV7-8 | CASSSGQETYEQYF | TGTGCCAGCAGCTCGGGACAGGAGACCTACGAGCAGTACTTC
NA | NA | TRBJ1-2 | TRBV5-4 | CASSFRGSTNYGYTF | TGTGCCAGCAGCTTTCGGGGGTCTACTAACTATGGCTACACCTTC
NA | NA | TRBJ1-3 | TRBV27 | CASSLGGVGSGNTIYF | TGTGCCAGCAGTTTAGGCGGGGTAGGCTCTGGAAACACCATATATTTT
NA | TRBD1 | TRBJ2-1 | TRBV27 | CASRPGQGYNEQFF | TGTGCCAGCCGACCCGGACAGGGTTACAATGAGCAGTTCTTC
NA | NA | TRBJ2-2 | TRBV7-6 | CASSSKTANTGELFF | TGTGCCAGCAGCTCGAAGACAGCGAACACCGGGGAGCTGTTTTTT
NA | TRBD2 | TRBJ2-5 | TRBV7-2 | CASSLERTSGRVWETQYF | TGTGCCAGCAGCTTAGAAAGGACTAGCGGGAGGGTGTGGGAGACCCAGTACTTC
NA | TRBD1 | TRBJ2-2 | TRBV9 | CASSQTGVGELFF | TGTGCCAGTAGCCAAACAGGGGTCGGGGAGCTGTTTTTT
NA | TRBD1 | TRBJ1-2 | TRBV18 | CASSLQDRGYYGYTF | TGTGCCAGCTCACTTCAGGACAGGGGCTACTATGGCTACACCTTC
NA | TRBD2 | TRBJ2-4 | TRBV19 | CASSRDLAGANIQYF | TGTGCCAGTAGTAGAGATCTAGCGGGAGCTAACATTCAGTACTTC
few | TRBD1 | TRBJ1-2 | TRBV6-5 | CASSYRAGGVEGYTF | TGTGCCAGCAGTTACAGGGCAGGGGGCGTGGAGGGCTACACCTTC
NA | TRBD2 | TRBJ2-7 | TRBV7-2 | CASSLYIWGGGKQSYEQYF | TGTGCCAGCAGCTTATATATATGGGGGGGAGGGAAGCAGAGCTACGAGCAGTACTTC
NA | NA | TRBJ1-6 | TRBV1 | CTSSQLPPRRPGPGTVNSPLHF | TGCACCAGCAGCCAACTCCCCCCTCGACGCCCAGGTCCAGGGACAGTGAATTCACCCCTCCACTTT
NA | TRBD1 | TRBJ1-2 | TRBV4-1 | CASRGTGNYGYTF | TGCGCCAGCAGAGGGACAGGGAACTATGGCTACACCTTC
NA | NA | TRBJ2-3 | TRBV5-4 | CASSLGGRSTDTQYF | TGTGCCAGCAGCTTGGGTGGCAGGAGCACAGATACGCAGTATTTT
few | NA | TRBJ2-3 | TRBV7-3 | CASSLGTSTDTQYF | TGTGCCAGCAGCTTAGGGACTAGCACAGATACGCAGTATTTT
NA | TRBD1 | TRBJ1-1 | TRBV11-3 | CASSRQGGAFF | TGTGCCAGCAGCAGACAGGGTGGAGCTTTCTTT
once | TRBD1 | TRBJ1-1 | TRBV6-6 | CASRDRGREAEAFF | TGTGCCAGCAGGGACAGGGGACGGGAGGCTGAAGCTTTCTTT
once | NA | TRBJ2-1 | TRBV7-9 | CASSHVGGKGYEQFF | TGTGCCAGCAGCCACGTTGGCGGGAAGGGTTATGAGCAGTTCTTC
NA | NA | TRBJ1-6 | TRBV19 | CASSITSGGGSPLHF | TGTGCCAGTAGTATTACGTCCGGGGGGGGATCACCCCTCCACTTT
once | NA | TRBJ2-5 | TRBV3-1/TRBV3-2 | CASSPREAYSQETQYF | TGTGCCAGCAGCCCGAGGGAGGCCTATTCCCAAGAGACCCAGTACTTC
NA | TRBD2 | TRBJ2-1 | TRBV7-9 | CASSLNLAGGLRDEQFF | TGTGCCAGCAGCTTAAACCTAGCGGGGGGGCTAAGGGATGAGCAGTTCTTC
NA | TRBD1 | TRBJ1-2 | TRBV6-6 | CASSYAGQGNYGYTF | TGTGCCAGCAGTTACGCGGGACAGGGGAACTATGGCTACACCTTC
NA | TRBD1 | TRBJ1-1 | TRBV7-2 | CASSLNRGRNTEAFF | TGTGCCAGCAGCTTAAACAGGGGCCGTAACACTGAAGCTTTCTTT
once | TRBD2 | TRBJ2-7 | TRBV12-5 | CASGLFLGEGARLEQYF | TGTGCTAGTGGTTTGTTCCTCGGGGAGGGCGCGCGTCTCGAGCAGTACTTC
once | TRBD1 | TRBJ2-2 | TRBV19 | CASSILQGAHQSVPGELFF | TGTGCCAGTAGTATATTACAGGGGGCGCATCAATCGGTGCCCGGGGAGCTGTTTTTT
NA | TRBD1 | TRBJ2-3 | TRBV24-1 | CATSSRDRTPDTQYF | TGTGCCACCAGCTCCAGGGACAGGACCCCAGATACGCAGTATTTT
NA | TRBD1 | TRBJ2-7 | TRBV3-1/TRBV3-2 | CASGRTGVYEQYF | TGTGCCAGCGGAAGGACAGGTGTCTACGAGCAGTACTTC
NA | TRBD1 | TRBJ1-5 | TRBV7-6 | CASSSDRGLGPQHF | TGTGCCAGCAGCTCCGACAGGGGGCTCGGGCCCCAGCATTTT